The 23 T cell receptor beta chains in this list originate from one sample, sequenced in a study of CD8+ T cells in alopecia areata. cDNA serving as the sequencing template came from extracted, reverse transcribed RNA. Repertoires were generated with immunoSEQ multiplex PCR, while TCRdb's copy carries only in-frame clones and drops some. The sample contains some 170,000 clones, 67% of which appear only once. Sequences were derived from CD8+ T cells sorted from blood, sampled at week 0. The receptors were gathered from a human donor with alopecia areata.

The rearrangement uses TRBV30 and TRBJ1-4; D possibly corresponds to TRBD1 (5 bases). Trimming cost V 0 bases and J 8 bases, with 13 bases left between them. The CDR3 length is 14 residues. Germline assignment: CDR1 GTSNPN and CDR2 SVGIG (reference sequence). CDR3 region: CAWSVSGGREKLFF. The CDR3 nucleotides are TGTGCCTGGAGTGTAAGCGGGGGTCGGGAAAAACTGTTTTTT.

The chain is built from TRBV2 and TRBJ2-1; unclear D gene. Trimming cost V 4 bases and J 12 bases, with 16 bases left between them. This CDR3 spans 13 amino acids. CDR1 and CDR2 (germline): SNHLY, FYNNEI. The CDR3 nucleotides are TGTGCCAGCAGTGGGGCAGGCCGAGCAAGGCAGTTCTTC. Protein: CASSGAGRARQFF.

Only one count was recorded for this clone. The genes are TRBV27 and TRBJ1-1, with 7 bases fitting TRBD1. Germline V CDR1 and CDR2: MNHEY, SMNVEV (reference sequence). The J segment lost 3 bases and the V segment lost 3 bases, leaving 10 bases of the junction unmatched. CDR3 length: 16 amino acids. CDR3: CASSFDRDRVDTEAFF. The CDR3 DNA follows: TGTGCCAGCAGTTTCGACAGGGATCGGGTTGACACTGAAGCTTTCTTT.

The V gene is TRBV29-1, the J gene TRBJ1-2, with unresolved D. CDR1 and CDR2 (germline): SQVTM, ANQGSEA. The CDR3 has 11 residues. Trimming stripped 6 bases from V and 5 bases from J, with 10 bases between. This CDR3 is CSVPVEYGYTF. The CDR3, as DNA: TGCAGCGTCCCAGTGGAATATGGCTACACCTTC. The full variable domain, its missing parts supplied by reference TRBV29-1 and TRBJ1-2, is SAVISQKPSRDICQRGTSLTIQCQVDSQVTMMFWYRQQPGQSLTLIATANQGSEATYESGFVIDKFPISRPNLTFSTLTVSNMSPEDSSIYLCSVPVEYGYTFGSGTRLTVV.

This clone was counted once. The J gene is TRBJ1-1, the V gene TRBV2; a possible D gene is TRBD1 (5 bases). V was clipped by 7 bases and J by 6 bases, with 9 bases between them. In germline, CDR1 is SNHLY, CDR2 FYNNEI. The CDR3 has 11 residues. The CDR3 nucleotides are TGTGCCAGCAATCTGGGGGCTGAAGCTTTCTTT. Protein sequence: CASNLGAEAFF.

The chain joins TRBV19 to TRBJ2-2; perhaps TRBD2 as D (5 bases). CDR3 length: 14 residues. V gave up 10 bases and J gave up 6 bases, with 18 bases separating them. Germline loops: CDR1 LNHDA, CDR2 SQIVND (reference sequence). CDR3 amino acids: CATTDEGRPGELFF. In DNA form, the CDR3 reads TGTGCCACCACGGACGAGGGAAGGCCCGGGGAGCTGTTTTTT.

The chain employs TRBV9 and TRBJ2-3, with unresolved D. V was cut by 4 bases and J by 6 bases, with 9 bases left in between. The germline gives CDR1 SGDLS, CDR2 YYNGEE. There are 12 residues in the CDR3. DNA of the CDR3: TGTGCCAGCAGCCCCTTCGGCGATACGCAGTATTTT. Its protein is CASSPFGDTQYF.

This clone came up once. The rearrangement uses TRBV20-1 and TRBJ1-4, with D possibly TRBD1 on 5 matching bases. There are 11 residues in the CDR3. The germline gives CDR1 DFQATT, CDR2 SNEGSKA (reference sequence). Trimming left V 6 bases short and J 8 bases short, with 10 bases between. The CDR3 loop reads CSARAEEKLFF. DNA for the CDR3: TGCAGTGCCAGGGCTGAGGAAAAACTGTTTTTT.

V usage is TRBV2 and J usage is TRBJ2-4; possibly TRBD2 for D (5 bases). Germline-derived CDR1 and CDR2 are SNHLY and FYNNEI. The CDR3 is 14 residues long. The ends were cut back, 6 bases at V and 0 bases at J, with 9 bases in the middle. CDR3 residues: CASRRGLAKNIQYF. The CDR3 nucleotides are TGTGCCAGCAGACGGGGTTTAGCCAAAAACATTCAGTACTTC.

This chain uses TRBV27 with TRBJ1-1; no firm D call. V was clipped by 5 bases and J by 6 bases, with 7 bases between them. This CDR3 has 11 residues. Germline CDR1 is MNHEY and CDR2 is SMNVEV (reference sequence). CDR3 sequence reads: CASSVGPEAFF. CDR3 in DNA: TGTGCCAGCAGTGTCGGACCTGAAGCTTTCTTT.

This clone was counted only a few times. The chain has TRBV2 and TRBJ1-2; D gene uncertain. Germline values: CDR1 SNHLY, CDR2 FYNNEI. This CDR3 has 13 amino acids. V was cut by 1 base and J by 5 bases, with 8 bases left in between. CDR3 sequence: CASSEDSPYGYTF. The CDR3 DNA reads TGTGCCAGCAGTGAAGACAGCCCGTATGGCTACACCTTC.

The V and J genes are TRBV28 and TRBJ1-2; the match to TRBD1 covers 7 bases. Losses at the gene ends were 6 bases for V and 4 bases for J; bases not matched to a gene: 5. This CDR3 region has 13 residues. Germline V gene data show CDR1 as MDHEN and CDR2 as SYDVKM. The CDR3, as DNA: TGTGCCAGCAGCGGGACAGTTGGCTATGGCTACACCTTC. Amino acid sequence: CASSGTVGYGYTF.

CDR3 protein: CASSESSGAPNYGYTF. The DNA for the CDR3 is TGTGCCAGCAGCGAATCCTCCGGGGCCCCCAATTATGGCTACACCTTC. The genes are TRBV7-9 and TRBJ1-2, with D perhaps matching TRBD1 (5 bases). Germline V gives CDR1 SEHNR, CDR2 FQNEAQ (reference sequence). This CDR3 is 16 amino acids long. V dropped 5 bases and J dropped 5 bases, with 21 bases sitting between them.

The gene calls are TRBV10-3 and TRBJ2-2; a weak D match, TRBD1 (5 bases). The CDR3 is 14 residues long. Germline loops: CDR1 ENHRY, CDR2 SYGVKD. V lost 2 bases to trimming and J lost 6 bases, with 10 bases between them. The CDR3 DNA reads as TGTGCCATCAGTGAGGGGCAGGGTTCCGGGGAGCTGTTTTTT. Amino acids: CAISEGQGSGELFF.

The chain employs TRBV4-1 and TRBJ1-1; TRBD1 might be the D (6 bases). Germline-derived CDR1 and CDR2 are MGHRA and YSYEKL. The ends were cut back, 2 bases at V and 1 base at J, with 17 bases in the middle. The CDR3 is 17 residues long. This CDR3 is CASSQSGAQTGNTEAFF. The CDR3, as DNA: TGCGCCAGCAGCCAATCTGGGGCGCAGACAGGGAACACTGAAGCTTTCTTT.

J is TRBJ2-3 and V is TRBV2, with 8 bases identical to TRBD2. Looked up from germline, CDR1 is SNHLY and CDR2 is FYNNEI. The length of the CDR3 is 15 residues. The junction had 12 bases not matched to a gene; V was cut back by 10 bases and J by 3 bases. This chain's CDR3 is CAIRGGAGRTDTQYF. The CDR3, as DNA: TGTGCCATCCGGGGGGGAGCGGGGAGGACAGATACGCAGTATTTT.

The chain has TRBV30 and TRBJ2-3, with 7 bases fitting TRBD1. The CDR3 is made up of 13 amino acids. Germline trimming cut 5 bases from V and 6 bases from J; bases unmatched to any gene: 8. From germline, CDR1 is GTSNPN and CDR2 SVGIG (reference sequence). The chain's CDR3 is CAWASTGSDTQYF. CDR3 sequence (DNA): TGTGCCTGGGCATCGACAGGGTCGGATACGCAGTATTTT.

This clone has just one count. The rearrangement links TRBV30 to TRBJ1-1; D gene ambiguous. CDR3 length: 13 residues. V shed 0 bases and J shed 5 bases, with 10 bases lying between them. Germline loops: CDR1 GTSNPN, CDR2 SVGIG (reference sequence). Written as DNA, the CDR3 is TGTGCCTGGAGTGTCGGCGTACCGACTGAAGCTTTCTTT. Its translation is CAWSVGVPTEAFF.

The chain employs TRBV2 and TRBJ2-7; 13 bases line up with TRBD2. Germline V gene sequence: CDR1 SNHLY, CDR2 FYNNEI. V was clipped by 5 bases and J by 3 bases; unmatched bases: 1. The CDR3 covers 14 residues. The CDR3: CASSRLAGGYEQYF. The CDR3 DNA follows: TGTGCCAGCAGTAGACTAGCGGGGGGCTACGAGCAGTACTTC.

The chain has TRBV4-2 and TRBJ2-2; 7 positions match TRBD2. The CDR3 covers 15 residues. Germline V CDR1 and CDR2: LGHNA, YNFKEQ. J gave up 6 bases and V 0 bases, and 4 bases lay outside the gene matches. CDR3: CASSQDTSVAGELFF. CDR3 DNA sequence: TGTGCCAGCAGCCAAGATACTAGCGTGGCCGGGGAGCTGTTTTTT.

This clone has a handful of counts. V usage is TRBV4-2 and J usage is TRBJ2-3; TRBD2 aligns across 10 bases. This CDR3 has 18 amino acids. V lost 3 bases to trimming and J lost 6 bases; unmatched junction nucleotides: 15. Germline V gene lookup returns CDR1 LGHNA and CDR2 YNFKEQ. CDR3 amino acids: CASSQSLGLAVPRDTQYF. CDR3 DNA sequence: TGTGCCAGCAGCCAGAGCCTTGGACTAGCGGTCCCTCGCGATACGCAGTATTTT.

J is TRBJ2-5 and V is TRBV4-1; 9 nucleotides align to TRBD1. CDR3 length: 18 amino acids. Germline V gene lookup returns CDR1 MGHRA and CDR2 YSYEKL. With V trimmed by 0 bases and J by 3 bases, 11 bases remained unmatched. The CDR3 reads CASSQDRGGTGYEETQYF. The CDR3 region has the DNA TGCGCCAGCAGCCAAGATCGTGGGGGGACAGGGTACGAAGAGACCCAGTACTTC.

The chain combines TRBV6-1 with TRBJ1-2, with D perhaps matching TRBD1 (6 bases). V was shortened by 4 bases and J by 5 bases, with 20 bases between the two germline ends. This CDR3 is 16 amino acids long. Looked up from germline, CDR1 is MNHNS and CDR2 is SASEGT. The CDR3 protein is CASSVTGRAGIYGYTF. CDR3 sequence (DNA): TGTGCCAGCAGTGTAACAGGGCGAGCTGGGATTTATGGCTACACCTTC.